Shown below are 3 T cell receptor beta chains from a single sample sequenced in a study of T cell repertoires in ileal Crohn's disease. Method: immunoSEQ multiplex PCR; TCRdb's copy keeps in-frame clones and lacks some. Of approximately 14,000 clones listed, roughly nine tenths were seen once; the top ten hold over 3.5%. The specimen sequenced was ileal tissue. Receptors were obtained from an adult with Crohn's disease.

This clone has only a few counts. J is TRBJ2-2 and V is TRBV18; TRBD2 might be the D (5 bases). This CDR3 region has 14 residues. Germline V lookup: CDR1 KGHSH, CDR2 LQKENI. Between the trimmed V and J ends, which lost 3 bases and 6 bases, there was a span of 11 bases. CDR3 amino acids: CASSPRDGAGELFF. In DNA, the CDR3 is TGTGCCAGCTCACCCAGAGACGGGGCCGGGGAGCTGTTTTTT.

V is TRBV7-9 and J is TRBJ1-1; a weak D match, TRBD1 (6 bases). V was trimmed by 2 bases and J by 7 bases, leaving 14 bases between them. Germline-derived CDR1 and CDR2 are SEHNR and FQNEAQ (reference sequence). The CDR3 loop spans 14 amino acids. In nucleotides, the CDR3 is TGTGCCAGCAGCTTACAGCAGGGGCTGGATGAAGCTTTCTTT. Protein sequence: CASSLQQGLDEAFF.

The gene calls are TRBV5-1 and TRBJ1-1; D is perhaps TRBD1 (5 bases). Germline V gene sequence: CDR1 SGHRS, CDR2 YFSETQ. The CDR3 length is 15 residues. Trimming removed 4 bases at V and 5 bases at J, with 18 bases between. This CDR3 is CASSRNDGGWTEAFF. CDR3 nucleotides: TGCGCCAGCAGCCGCAACGACGGGGGGTGGACTGAAGCTTTCTTT.